Reported below is one TCR beta chain. V was clipped by 1 base and J by 2 bases; unmatched bases: 5. This CDR3 has 19 residues. Germline CDR1 and CDR2: SGHNT and YYREEE (reference sequence). This sample was included in a study of technical replicates of blood from four donors. Sequencing was performed with immunoSEQ multiplex PCR; in TCRdb, only in-frame clones are kept and a portion is missing. The table shows roughly 72,000 clones, with roughly 94% occurring only once. The V and J genes are TRBV5-4 and TRBJ2-6; TRBD2 matches at 14 bases. The TCR originated in a human donor in good health. Sample: T cells isolated from PBMCs. The CDR3 loop is CASSLPGLAGEAGANVLTF. CDR3 bases: TGTGCCAGCAGCTTGCCGGGACTAGCGGGAGAAGCTGGGGCCAACGTCCTGACTTTC.